Following are 12 T cell receptor beta chains from one sample sequenced in a study of T-cell memory formation after mild COVID-19. TCRdb ran MiXCR on the 5' RACE reads and lists one entry per CDR3 protein. The top ten clones hold under 15% of a sample with hundreds of thousands of distinct CDR3 sequences, 20% to 30% of them seen once. The material sequenced was PBMCs or a T cell subset sorted from them (not recorded which). The source is an adult woman who had mild COVID-19 (a few samples of this study predate the infection). Cell type and time point are not known.

This chain joins TRBV5-1 and TRBJ2-1; D unresolved. Trimming cost V 7 bases and J 2 bases, with 13 bases left between them. Germline V gene lookup returns CDR1 SGHRS and CDR2 YFSETQ. The CDR3 runs to 14 residues. CDR3 nucleotides: TGCGCCAGCGGCGCTGGAAAAACCTACAATGAGCAGTTCTTC. Translation: CASGAGKTYNEQFF.

This chain connects TRBV9 to TRBJ2-5; TRBD2 matches 9 bases. This CDR3 is 14 amino acids long. The junction had 3 bases not matched to a gene; V was cut back by 3 bases and J by 3 bases. From germline, CDR1 is SGDLS and CDR2 YYNGEE. CDR3 bases: TGTGCCAGCAGCGCCCAGCGGGGGGAAGAGACCCAGTACTTC. Encoded protein: CASSAQRGEETQYF.

The chain employs TRBV12-3 or TRBV12-4 and TRBJ2-7, with D perhaps TRBD2 (7 bases). Trimming cost V 6 bases and J 2 bases, with 20 bases left between them. CDR3 size: 16 residues. For the CDR3, the DNA is TGTGCCAGCAGGGACAGTCTCGGGGGGAGGACCTACGAGCAGTACTTC. Residues: CASRDSLGGRTYEQYF.

This clonotype showed up just a few times. This chain links TRBV7-8 with TRBJ2-7, with 9 bases lining up with TRBD2. This CDR3 has 13 amino acids. CDR1 is SGHVS and CDR2 is FQNEAQ in the germline V gene. J gave up 7 bases and V 3 bases, and 4 bases lay outside the gene matches. The CDR3 DNA sequence: TGTGCCAGCAGCTTTAGCGGGAGTTGGGAGCAGTACTTC. It translates to CASSFSGSWEQYF.

This clonotype was observed a handful of times. Here the CDR3 reads CASSVGTSGGSEQFF. The DNA for the CDR3 is TGCGCCAGCAGCGTCGGGACTAGCGGGGGGAGTGAGCAGTTCTTC. The chain couples TRBV5-1 to TRBJ2-1, with TRBD2 matching 15 bases. The trim removed 4 bases at V and 9 bases at J, leaving 5 bases unmatched. The CDR3 covers 15 residues. Germline CDR1 SGHRS, CDR2 YFSETQ.

This clonotype was found a few times. V and J are TRBV5-1 and TRBJ2-1; TRBD2 agrees at 7 bases. V shed 0 bases and J 8 bases; nucleotides not matched to a gene: 5. The CDR3 has 14 amino acids. The V gene's germline CDR1 is SGHRS and CDR2 YFSETQ. In nucleotides, the CDR3 is TGCGCCAGCAGCTTGGAGACTAGCCGGGATGAGCAGTTCTTC. The encoded protein is CASSLETSRDEQFF.

The chain uses TRBV30 and TRBJ1-2, with a weak D call TRBD1 (6 bases). Trimming cost V 3 bases and J 7 bases, with 12 bases left between them. The CDR3 loop spans 12 amino acids. In germline, CDR1 is GTSNPN, CDR2 SVGIG (reference sequence). The CDR3 nucleotides read TGTGCCTGGAGCGGGGGGGCGTCTGGCTACACCTTC. Its protein product is CAWSGGASGYTF.

This chain connects TRBV7-2 to TRBJ1-1; D gene ambiguous. Trimming removed 2 bases from V and 0 bases from J, with 13 bases in between. CDR1 SGHTA and CDR2 FQGNSA come from the germline V gene. There are 16 residues in the CDR3. The CDR3 bases are TGTGCCAGCAGCTTATTGCGGGCATCCCTGAACACTGAAGCTTTCTTT. Its protein product is CASSLLRASLNTEAFF.

The chain recombines TRBV6-2 or TRBV6-3 with TRBJ1-1; tentatively, D is TRBD1 (5 bases). There are 14 residues in the CDR3. Germline V gives CDR1 MNHEY, CDR2 SVGEGT. V was trimmed by 2 bases and J by 6 bases, leaving 13 bases between them. The CDR3 loop reads CASSYQGLISEAFF. The CDR3 DNA sequence: TGTGCCAGCAGTTACCAGGGTTTAATCTCTGAAGCTTTCTTT.

This chain uses TRBV7-9 with TRBJ1-6; D unclear. The CDR3 has 12 amino acids. Germline CDR1 reads SEHNR; CDR2 reads FQNEAQ (reference sequence). The V end was cut by 6 bases, the J end by 7 bases, with 7 bases between. CDR3 amino acids: CASRFQNSPLHF. The DNA of the CDR3 is TGTGCCAGCAGATTCCAGAATTCACCCCTCCACTTT.

V usage is TRBV6-5 and J usage is TRBJ2-7; TRBD2 matches 7 bases. Germline lookup yields CDR1 MNHEY and CDR2 SVGAGI. CDR3 length: 14 amino acids. Trimming at V came to 2 bases and at J to 7 bases, leaving 8 bases not matched to a gene. DNA for the CDR3: TGTGCCAGCAGTTACAGGCAGACGGGGGGAGAGCAGTACTTC. This gives the protein CASSYRQTGGEQYF.

This chain links TRBV20-1 with TRBJ2-3, with 8 bases that match TRBD1. The CDR3 is 12 amino acids. Looked up from germline, CDR1 is DFQATT and CDR2 is SNEGSKA (reference sequence). Losses at the gene ends were 6 bases for V and 3 bases for J; bases not matched to a gene: 2. The CDR3 sequence is CSARQGTDTQYF. CDR3 bases: TGCAGTGCAAGACAGGGGACAGATACGCAGTATTTT.